One sample yielded the 6 T cell receptor beta chains listed below, sequenced in a study of CD4 T cells in relation to SARS-CoV-2 and coronaviruses. The unexposed donors gave CD4+ T cells in about 2010-2019, prior to COVID-19. Here immunoSEQ multiplex PCR was the method, and the copy in TCRdb shows in-frame clones only, minus some. The profile shows approximately 64,000 clones, approximately 94% of them singletons. Source material: naive CD4+ T cells from PBMCs. The subset here: naive CD4+ T cells isolated by negative enrichment. The source is a human donor in good health.

The chain joins TRBV24-1 to TRBJ2-1, with 7 nucleotides matching TRBD2. The CDR3 is made up of 15 amino acids. Trimming at V came to 3 bases and at J to 4 bases, leaving 5 bases not matched to a gene. Looked up from germline, CDR1 is KGHDR and CDR2 is SFDVKD. CDR3 in amino acids: CATSDGGDGYNEQFF. The CDR3 DNA follows: TGTGCCACCAGTGATGGGGGGGACGGATACAATGAGCAGTTCTTC.

The chain links TRBV2 to TRBJ2-6, with TRBD1 matching 10 bases. Germline CDR1 reads SNHLY; CDR2 reads FYNNEI. The V and J ends lost 4 bases and 4 bases, in that order; junction bases with no gene match: 4. This CDR3 is built from 16 residues. In DNA, the CDR3 is TGTGCCAGCAGTGGGACAGGGGGATGGGGGGCCAACGTCCTGACTTTC. Protein sequence: CASSGTGGWGANVLTF.

V is TRBV9 and J is TRBJ2-1; 13 bases align to TRBD2. V lost 0 bases, J lost 7 bases, and 4 bases stayed unmatched. From germline, CDR1 is SGDLS and CDR2 YYNGEE. This CDR3 has 16 residues. CDR3 in amino acids: CASSVGGLAGENEQFF. The CDR3 nucleotides are TGTGCCAGCAGCGTAGGAGGACTAGCGGGAGAGAATGAGCAGTTCTTC.

This clone has more than one count but fewer than ten. The rearrangement uses TRBV9 and TRBJ1-3; 8 bases are a match to TRBD1. The CDR3 consists of 16 residues. Germline values: CDR1 SGDLS, CDR2 YYNGEE. Germline trimming cut 3 bases from V and 4 bases from J; bases unmatched to any gene: 9. The CDR3 DNA reads as TGTGCCAGCAGCGCGGGACAGGCGAATAGAGGAAACACCATATATTTT. Its protein product is CASSAGQANRGNTIYF. The whole variable domain, filled in from reference TRBV9 and TRBJ1-3, reads DSGVTQTPKHLITATGQRVTLRCSPRSGDLSVYWYQQSLDQGLQFLIQYYNGEERAKGNILERFSAQQFPDLHSELNLSSLELGDSALYFCASSAGQANRGNTIYFGEGSWLTVV.

In its sample, this clone was seen once. V and J are TRBV5-1 and TRBJ2-2, with 11 positions matching TRBD1. The germline V gene encodes CDR1 SGHRS and CDR2 YFSETQ. V lost 4 bases, J lost 5 bases, and 4 bases stayed unmatched. This CDR3 is built from 15 residues. The CDR3 sequence is CASSAGTGGTGELFF. The CDR3, as DNA: TGCGCCAGCAGCGCCGGGACAGGGGGTACCGGGGAGCTGTTTTTT.

The chain recombines TRBV2 with TRBJ1-6; possibly TRBD1 for D (5 bases). The CDR3 length is 14 residues. Germline CDR1 SNHLY, CDR2 FYNNEI. V shed 4 bases and J shed 10 bases, with 14 bases lying between them. CDR3 sequence reads: CASSGQQGLSPLHF. CDR3 DNA sequence: TGTGCCAGCAGTGGACAGCAGGGCTTGTCACCCCTCCACTTT.